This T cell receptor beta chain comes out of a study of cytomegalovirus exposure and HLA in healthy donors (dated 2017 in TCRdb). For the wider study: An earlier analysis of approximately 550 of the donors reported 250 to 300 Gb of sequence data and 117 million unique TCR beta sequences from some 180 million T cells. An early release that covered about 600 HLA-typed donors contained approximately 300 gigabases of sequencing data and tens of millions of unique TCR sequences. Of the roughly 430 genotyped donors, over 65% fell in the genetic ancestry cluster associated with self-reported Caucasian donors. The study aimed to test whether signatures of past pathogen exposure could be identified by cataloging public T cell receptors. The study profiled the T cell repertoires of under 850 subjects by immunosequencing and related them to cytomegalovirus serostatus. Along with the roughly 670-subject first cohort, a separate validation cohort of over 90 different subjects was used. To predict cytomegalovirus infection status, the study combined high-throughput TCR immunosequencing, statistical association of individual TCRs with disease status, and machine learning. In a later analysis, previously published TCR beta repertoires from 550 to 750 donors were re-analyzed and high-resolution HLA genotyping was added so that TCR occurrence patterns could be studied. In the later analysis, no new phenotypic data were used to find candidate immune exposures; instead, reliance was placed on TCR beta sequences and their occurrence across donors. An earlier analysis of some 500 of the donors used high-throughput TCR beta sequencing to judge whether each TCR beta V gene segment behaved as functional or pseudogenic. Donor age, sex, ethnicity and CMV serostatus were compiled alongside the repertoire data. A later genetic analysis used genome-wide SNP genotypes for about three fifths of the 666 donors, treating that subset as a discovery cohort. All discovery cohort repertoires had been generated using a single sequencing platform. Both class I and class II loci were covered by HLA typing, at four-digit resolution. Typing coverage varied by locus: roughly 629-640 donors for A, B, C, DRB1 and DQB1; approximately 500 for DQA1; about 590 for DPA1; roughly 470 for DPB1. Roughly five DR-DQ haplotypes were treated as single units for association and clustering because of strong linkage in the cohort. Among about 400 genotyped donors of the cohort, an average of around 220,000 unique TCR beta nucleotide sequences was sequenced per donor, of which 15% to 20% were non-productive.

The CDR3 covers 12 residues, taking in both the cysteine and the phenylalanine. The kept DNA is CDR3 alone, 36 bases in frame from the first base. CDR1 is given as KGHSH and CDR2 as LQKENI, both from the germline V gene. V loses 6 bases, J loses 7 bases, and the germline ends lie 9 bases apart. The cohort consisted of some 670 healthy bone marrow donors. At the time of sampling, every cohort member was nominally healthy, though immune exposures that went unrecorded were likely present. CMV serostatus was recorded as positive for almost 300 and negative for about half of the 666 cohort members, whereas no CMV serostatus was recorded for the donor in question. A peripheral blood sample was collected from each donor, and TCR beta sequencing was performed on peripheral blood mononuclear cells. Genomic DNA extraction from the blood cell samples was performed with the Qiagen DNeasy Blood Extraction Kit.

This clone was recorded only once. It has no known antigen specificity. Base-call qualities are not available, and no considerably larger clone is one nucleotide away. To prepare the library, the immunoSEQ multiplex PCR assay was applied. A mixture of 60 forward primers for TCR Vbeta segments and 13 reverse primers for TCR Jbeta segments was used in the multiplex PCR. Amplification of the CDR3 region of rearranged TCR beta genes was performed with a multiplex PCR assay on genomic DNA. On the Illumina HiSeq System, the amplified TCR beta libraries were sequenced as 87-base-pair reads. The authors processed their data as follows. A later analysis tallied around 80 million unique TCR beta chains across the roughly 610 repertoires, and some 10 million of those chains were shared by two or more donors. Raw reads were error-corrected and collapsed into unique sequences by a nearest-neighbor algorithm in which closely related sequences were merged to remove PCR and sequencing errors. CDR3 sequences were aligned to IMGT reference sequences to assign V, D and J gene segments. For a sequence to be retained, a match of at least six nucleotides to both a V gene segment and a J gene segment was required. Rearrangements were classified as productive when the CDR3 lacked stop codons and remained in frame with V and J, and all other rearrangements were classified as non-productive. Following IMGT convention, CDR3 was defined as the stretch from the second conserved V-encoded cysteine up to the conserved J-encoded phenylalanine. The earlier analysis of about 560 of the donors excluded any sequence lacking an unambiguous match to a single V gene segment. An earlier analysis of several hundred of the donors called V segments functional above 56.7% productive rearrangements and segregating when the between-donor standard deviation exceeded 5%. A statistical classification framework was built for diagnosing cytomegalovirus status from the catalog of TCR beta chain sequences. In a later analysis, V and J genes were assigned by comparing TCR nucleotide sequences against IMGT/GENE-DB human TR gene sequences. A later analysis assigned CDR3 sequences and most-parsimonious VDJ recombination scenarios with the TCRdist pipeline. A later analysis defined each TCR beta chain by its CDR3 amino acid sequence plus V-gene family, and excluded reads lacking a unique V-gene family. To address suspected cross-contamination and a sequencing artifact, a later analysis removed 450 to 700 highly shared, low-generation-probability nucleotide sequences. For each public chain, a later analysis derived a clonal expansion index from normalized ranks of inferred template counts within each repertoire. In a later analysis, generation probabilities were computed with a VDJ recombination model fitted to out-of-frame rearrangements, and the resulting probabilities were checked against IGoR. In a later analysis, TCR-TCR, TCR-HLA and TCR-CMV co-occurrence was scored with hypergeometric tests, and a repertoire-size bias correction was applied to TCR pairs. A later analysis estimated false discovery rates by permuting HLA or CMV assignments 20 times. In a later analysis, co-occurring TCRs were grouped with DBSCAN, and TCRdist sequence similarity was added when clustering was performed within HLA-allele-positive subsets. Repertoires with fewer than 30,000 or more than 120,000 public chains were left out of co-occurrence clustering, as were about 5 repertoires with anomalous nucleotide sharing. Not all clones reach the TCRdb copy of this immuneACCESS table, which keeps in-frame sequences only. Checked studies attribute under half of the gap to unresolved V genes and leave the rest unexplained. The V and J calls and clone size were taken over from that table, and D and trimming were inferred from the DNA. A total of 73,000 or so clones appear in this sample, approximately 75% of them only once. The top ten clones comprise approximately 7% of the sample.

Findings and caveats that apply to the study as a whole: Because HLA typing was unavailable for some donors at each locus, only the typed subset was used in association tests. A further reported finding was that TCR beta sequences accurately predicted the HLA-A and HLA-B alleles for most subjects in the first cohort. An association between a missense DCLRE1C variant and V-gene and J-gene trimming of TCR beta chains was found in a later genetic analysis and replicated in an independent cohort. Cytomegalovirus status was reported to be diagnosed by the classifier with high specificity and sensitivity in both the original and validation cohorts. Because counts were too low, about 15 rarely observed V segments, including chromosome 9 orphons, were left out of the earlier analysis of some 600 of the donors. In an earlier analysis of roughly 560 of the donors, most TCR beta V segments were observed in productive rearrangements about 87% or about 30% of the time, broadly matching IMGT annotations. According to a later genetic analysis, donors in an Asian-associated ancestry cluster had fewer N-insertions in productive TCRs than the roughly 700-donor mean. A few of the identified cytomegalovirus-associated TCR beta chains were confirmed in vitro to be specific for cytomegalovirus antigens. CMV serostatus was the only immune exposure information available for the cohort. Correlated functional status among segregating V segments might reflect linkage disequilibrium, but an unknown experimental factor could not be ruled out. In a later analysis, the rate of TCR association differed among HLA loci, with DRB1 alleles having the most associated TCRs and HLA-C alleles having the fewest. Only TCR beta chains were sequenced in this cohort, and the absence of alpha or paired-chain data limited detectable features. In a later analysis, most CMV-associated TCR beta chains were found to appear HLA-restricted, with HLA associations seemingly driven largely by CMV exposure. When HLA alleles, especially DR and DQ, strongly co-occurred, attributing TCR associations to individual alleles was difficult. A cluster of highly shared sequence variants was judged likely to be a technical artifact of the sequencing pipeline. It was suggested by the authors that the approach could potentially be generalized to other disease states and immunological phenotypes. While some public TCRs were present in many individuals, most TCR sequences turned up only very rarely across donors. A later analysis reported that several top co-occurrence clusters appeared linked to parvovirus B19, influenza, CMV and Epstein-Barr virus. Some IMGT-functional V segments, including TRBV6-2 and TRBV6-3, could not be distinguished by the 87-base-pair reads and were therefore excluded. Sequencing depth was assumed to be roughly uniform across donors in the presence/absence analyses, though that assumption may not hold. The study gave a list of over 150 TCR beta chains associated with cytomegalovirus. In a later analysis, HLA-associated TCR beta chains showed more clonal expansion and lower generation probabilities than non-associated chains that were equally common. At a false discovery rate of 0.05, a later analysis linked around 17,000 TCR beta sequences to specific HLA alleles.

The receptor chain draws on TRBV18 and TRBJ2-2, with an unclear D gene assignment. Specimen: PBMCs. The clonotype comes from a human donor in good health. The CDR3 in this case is CASSPSSGELFF. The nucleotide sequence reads TGTGCCAGCTCGCCGTCGAGCGGGGAGCTGTTTTTT. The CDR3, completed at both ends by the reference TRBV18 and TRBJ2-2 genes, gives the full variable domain NAGVMQNPRHLVRRRGQEARLRCSPMKGHSHVYWYRQLPEEGLKFMVYLQKENIIDESGMPKERFSAEFPKEGPSILRIQQVVRGDSAAYFCASSPSSGELFFGEGSRLTVL.